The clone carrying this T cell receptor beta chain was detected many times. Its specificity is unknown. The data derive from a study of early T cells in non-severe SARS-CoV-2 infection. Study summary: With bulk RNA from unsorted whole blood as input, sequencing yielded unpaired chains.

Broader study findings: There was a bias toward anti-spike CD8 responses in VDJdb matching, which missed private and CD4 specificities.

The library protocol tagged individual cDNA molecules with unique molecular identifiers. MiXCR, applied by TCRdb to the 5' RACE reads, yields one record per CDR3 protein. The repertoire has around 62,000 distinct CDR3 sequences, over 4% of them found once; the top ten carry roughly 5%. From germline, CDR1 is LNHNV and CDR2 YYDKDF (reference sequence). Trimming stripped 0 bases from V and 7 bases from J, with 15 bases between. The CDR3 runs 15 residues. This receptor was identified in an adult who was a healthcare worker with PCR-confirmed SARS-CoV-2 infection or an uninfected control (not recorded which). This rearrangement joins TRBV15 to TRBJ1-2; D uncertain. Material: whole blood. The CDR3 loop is CATSRDFREEAGYTF. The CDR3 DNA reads TGTGCCACCAGCAGAGATTTCCGGGAAGAAGCTGGCTACACCTTC.